This T cell receptor beta chain stems from a study of early T cells in non-severe SARS-CoV-2 infection. For the study at large: Sequencing input comprised bulk RNA from unsorted whole blood; chain pairing was not available. Points from the study as a whole: Matches to VDJdb favored anti-spike CD8 responses and missed private and CD4 specificities.

Tagging with unique molecular identifiers was applied to individual cDNA molecules. TCRdb analysed the 5' RACE reads with MiXCR anew, one entry per CDR3 protein. The data contain around 60,000 distinct CDR3 sequences, about an eighth of them singletons. This clonotype was counted many times. The antigen remains undetermined. This CDR3 has 12 amino acids. Trimming left V 5 bases short and J 3 bases short, with 7 bases between. The germline V gene has CDR1 SGHVS and CDR2 FNYEAQ. The V gene is TRBV7-6, the J gene TRBJ1-1; no clear D. This TCR came from an adult who was a healthcare worker with PCR-confirmed SARS-CoV-2 infection or an uninfected control (not recorded which). The sequenced material came from whole blood. CDR3 amino acids: CASSHGDTEAFF. In DNA form, the CDR3 reads TGTGCCAGCAGCCATGGGGACACTGAAGCTTTCTTT.